A single sample is the source of the 5 T cell receptor beta chains below, sequenced in a study of regulatory T cells in long-lasting Graves disease. Time point specified: newly diagnosed GD, antithyroid drugs for less than 3 months. Extracted RNA from PBMCs served as the source of the TCR library. Building of the TCR beta libraries involved iRepertoire HTBI primers and Arm-PCR of CDR3 regions. One entry per CDR3 protein results from TCRdb running MiXCR on the multiplex PCR reads. The data show some 500,000 distinct CDR3 sequences, roughly 12% seen once. This sample also belongs to another study, concerning T cells in Graves' hyperthyroidism and ophthalmopathy.

The sample here was peripheral blood mononuclear cells (PBMCs), taken at new diagnosis, from a patient treated with antithyroid drugs. The receptors originated from a man aged 25-45 years with Graves disease.

This clonotype was seen many times. The chain employs TRBV13 and TRBJ2-1, with 11 bases identical to TRBD1. CDR3 length: 15 amino acids. J lost 8 bases, V lost 0 bases, and 3 bases had no gene match. Germline V gene sequence: CDR1 PRHDT, CDR2 FYEKMQ (reference sequence). The CDR3 sequence: CASSLGGQGVDEQFF. CDR3 DNA: TGTGCCAGCAGCTTAGGGGGACAGGGGGTTGATGAGCAGTTCTTC.

This clonotype was seen many times. J is TRBJ2-7 and V is TRBV11-2; 7 nucleotides match TRBD2. Germline values: CDR1 SGHAT, CDR2 FQNNGV. CDR3 length: 13 amino acids. V lost 4 bases to trimming and J lost 9 bases; unmatched junction nucleotides: 9. CDR3 sequence: CASSSPTSLRQYF. CDR3 in DNA: TGTGCCAGCAGCTCCCCGACTAGCCTGAGGCAGTACTTC.

This clonotype was counted only a few times. The genes are TRBV20-1 and TRBJ2-7; 9 positions agree with TRBD2. The ends lost 6 bases at V and 4 bases at J; junction bases unmatched: 13. Germline V gene sequence: CDR1 DFQATT, CDR2 SNEGSKA (reference sequence). The CDR3 has 15 residues. As DNA, the CDR3 is TGCAGTGCCAGTCCTAGGGCGGGAGGGCCGTACGAGCAGTACTTC. It codes for CSASPRAGGPYEQYF.

V is TRBV28 and J is TRBJ1-2, with D tentatively TRBD1 (5 bases). Germline V gene lookup returns CDR1 MDHEN and CDR2 SYDVKM. The CDR3 has 14 amino acids. The germline V and J ends were trimmed by 5 bases and 8 bases, with 18 bases remaining between them. For the CDR3, the DNA is TGTGCCAGCAGTAGGTCCGGGGCCATAGGGGGCTACACCTTC. Translated: CASSRSGAIGGYTF.

This clonotype came up many times. One end of the junction does not line up with germline, which may come from a read error. The V gene is TRBV27, the J gene TRBJ2-7; 12 positions match TRBD1. This CDR3 spans 15 amino acids. From germline, CDR1 is MNHEY and CDR2 SMNVEV (reference sequence). CDR3 sequence (DNA): TGTGCCAGCAGCCCCGGGACAGGGGGCTCCTTCGAGCAGTACTTC. Translated, it gives CASSPGTGGSFEQYF.